These 15 T cell receptor beta chains were all obtained from the same sample, sequenced in a study of cytomegalovirus exposure and HLA in healthy donors. PCR used 60 Vbeta primers and 13 Jbeta primers. Assay used: immunoSEQ multiplex PCR; TCRdb lists only in-frame clones, some missing. The sample includes 150,000 to 200,000 clones, more than 75% of them seen just once. Sequencing used PBMCs. The receptors derive from a woman in her twenties or thirties in good health and CMV-seropositive.

The chain has TRBV18 and TRBJ1-5; D not certain. The CDR3 runs 13 residues. V was pared by 4 bases and J by 1 base, with 5 bases between. Germline V gene sequence: CDR1 KGHSH, CDR2 LQKENI. CDR3 protein: CASSLESNQPQHF. Written as DNA, the CDR3 is TGTGCCAGCTCACTCGAGAGCAATCAGCCCCAGCATTTT.

V is TRBV30 and J is TRBJ2-7, with TRBD2 matching over 8 bases. CDR1 and CDR2 (germline): GTSNPN, SVGIG (reference sequence). J was trimmed by 2 bases and V by 1 base; bases with no gene match: 10. The CDR3 loop spans 16 amino acids. CDR3: CAWSGRGGSAAYEQYF. CDR3 bases: TGTGCCTGGAGTGGCCGGGGGGGCTCAGCGGCCTACGAGCAGTACTTC.

The chain employs TRBV28 and TRBJ1-1; D remains unclear. V was trimmed by 2 bases and J by 0 bases, leaving 7 bases between them. The CDR3 has 14 residues. The germline CDR1 and CDR2 sequences are MDHEN and SYDVKM. The CDR3 region is CASSLRALNTEAFF. Written as DNA, the CDR3 is TGTGCCAGCAGTTTAAGAGCCTTGAACACTGAAGCTTTCTTT.

The rearrangement links TRBV9 to TRBJ2-3; TRBD2 agrees at 8 bases. From germline, CDR1 is SGDLS and CDR2 YYNGEE. The CDR3 has 17 amino acids. The ends lost 4 bases at V and 6 bases at J; junction bases unmatched: 16. Here the CDR3 reads CASSPGLAVAAGDTQYF. Here the CDR3 DNA reads TGTGCCAGCAGCCCAGGACTAGCTGTAGCTGCAGGGGATACGCAGTATTTT.

The V and J genes are TRBV29-1 and TRBJ2-7, with D maybe TRBD2 (12 bases). Trimming shortened V by 4 bases and J by 7 bases, and 44 bases separated the two germline ends. The CDR3 has 22 residues. Germline V CDR1 and CDR2: SQVTM, ANQGSEA. The CDR3 loop reads CSVGGGTGGMEGLAGSLGEQYF. Written as DNA, the CDR3 is TGCAGCGTTGGGGGGGGGACAGGGGGAATGGAGGGACTAGCGGGTAGCCTGGGGGAGCAGTACTTC.

This clone appeared a few times. The chain is built from TRBV5-1 and TRBJ1-6; 8 bases align to TRBD1. The J segment lost 7 bases and the V segment lost 2 bases, leaving 14 bases of the junction unmatched. The length of the CDR3 is 18 residues. Germline lookup yields CDR1 SGHRS and CDR2 YFSETQ. CDR3: CASSFSSQTTGANSPLHF. CDR3 DNA: TGCGCCAGCAGCTTTTCTTCCCAAACGACAGGGGCGAATTCACCCCTCCACTTT.

This chain links TRBV21-1 with TRBJ2-1; the DNA was not compared with TRBD2, the D call given in the table. TRBV21-1 is tagged as a pseudogene. The length of the CDR3 is 18 residues. The CDR3 region has the DNA TGTGCCAGCAGCAAAGCGCGATGGAGCGCCAGCTCCTACAATGAGCAGTTCTTC. It codes for CASSKARWSASSYNEQFF.

The chain links TRBV4-2 to TRBJ2-2, with TRBD2 as a possible D gene (6 bases). The CDR3 runs 15 residues. V was shortened by 6 bases and J by 0 bases, with 11 bases between the two germline ends. Germline CDR1 LGHNA, CDR2 YNFKEQ. In DNA form, the CDR3 reads TGTGCCAGCAGGAACCCGGGGGCGAACACCGGGGAGCTGTTTTTT. Encoded protein: CASRNPGANTGELFF.

V and J are TRBV5-1 and TRBJ2-7; 9 bases match TRBD1. This CDR3 contains 15 residues. The V gene's germline CDR1 is SGHRS and CDR2 YFSETQ. After removal of 4 bases from V and 6 bases from J, the junction contained 11 bases not matched to a gene. CDR3 sequence reads: CASSRLGTGLLEQYF. CDR3 nucleotide sequence: TGCGCCAGCAGCCGGCTCGGGACAGGGCTTCTCGAGCAGTACTTC.

J is TRBJ1-5 and V is TRBV15; D perhaps matches TRBD1 (5 bases). CDR1 LNHNV and CDR2 YYDKDF come from the germline V gene (reference sequence). The germline V and J ends were trimmed by 0 bases and 8 bases, with 8 bases remaining between them. The CDR3 sequence is 13 residues long. DNA of the CDR3: TGTGCCACCAGCAGAGATCGGGGGGAGCCCCAGCATTTT. Translation: CATSRDRGEPQHF.

As concerns this clone: At one boundary the junction diverges from the germline segment, which might be a read error. CDR3 protein: CSSSLLEVGGFF. In DNA form, the CDR3 reads TGTTCCAGCAGCTTATTAGAGGTCGGAGGGTTCTTC. This chain links TRBV7-9 with TRBJ2-1, with a possible D match to TRBD2 (5 bases). This CDR3 has 12 residues. Germline CDR1 is SEHNR and CDR2 is FQNEAQ (reference sequence).

About this clone: A junction boundary mismatches the germline segment, possibly from a read error. The CDR3 DNA reads as TGTTCCAGCAGCTTACAGGCGGATACGCAGTATTTT. It translates to CSSSLQADTQYF. This sequence joins TRBV7-9 and TRBJ2-3; weak D call: TRBD1 (5 bases). Germline V gene lookup returns CDR1 SEHNR and CDR2 FQNEAQ (reference sequence). The CDR3 totals 12 residues. Supplemented by reference TRBV7-9 and TRBJ2-3, the full variable domain reads DTGVSQNPRHKITKRGQNVTFRCDPISEHNRLYWYRQTLGQGPEFLTYFQNEAQLEKSRLLSDRFSAERPKGSFSTLEIQRTEQGDSAMYLCSSSLQADTQYFGPGTRLTVL.

The chain uses TRBV7-9 and TRBJ1-1, with 7 bases that match TRBD1. The CDR3 spans 14 residues. The V gene end was trimmed by 6 bases and the J gene end by 4 bases; junction bases not matched to a gene: 8. Germline assignment: CDR1 SEHNR and CDR2 FQNEAQ (reference sequence). As DNA, the CDR3 is TGTGCCAGCAGTCGTACTACAGGGGTCACTGAAGCTTTCTTT. Translating gives CASSRTTGVTEAFF.

The chain combines TRBV5-4 with TRBJ2-7; 8 bases are a match to TRBD1. CDR1 is SGHNT and CDR2 is YYREEE in the germline V gene (reference sequence). Losses at the gene ends were 4 bases for V and 2 bases for J; bases not matched to a gene: 8. The CDR3 runs to 15 residues. CDR3 sequence: CASSTPTGAAYEQYF. DNA of the CDR3: TGTGCCAGCAGCACTCCGACAGGGGCAGCCTACGAGCAGTACTTC.

The V gene is TRBV9, the J gene TRBJ2-1; unclear D gene. Germline assignment: CDR1 SGDLS and CDR2 YYNGEE. This CDR3 contains 17 residues. V was shortened by 3 bases and J by 4 bases, with 20 bases between the two germline ends. In nucleotides, the CDR3 is TGTGCCAGCAGCGCCCGTAGCCTCGCGGTCCAATACAATGAGCAGTTCTTC. It yields the protein CASSARSLAVQYNEQFF.